Following are 32 T cell receptor beta chains from one sample sequenced in a study of cytomegalovirus exposure and HLA in healthy donors. The PCR was carried out with 60 Vbeta primers and 13 Jbeta primers. TCRdb keeps only in-frame clones here, not all; method: immunoSEQ multiplex PCR. The sample lists some 180,000 clones, 82% occurring once. The specimen sequenced was PBMCs. All receptors derive from a middle-aged man in good health and CMV-seronegative.

The V and J genes are TRBV6-5 and TRBJ1-5; TRBD1 might be the D (5 bases). This CDR3 contains 12 residues. CDR1 is MNHEY, CDR2 SVGAGI, per germline. With 6 bases removed from V and 6 bases from J, the gap between germline ends came to 9 bases. In DNA, the CDR3 is TGTGCCAGCAGCCCCGGGGGTCAGCCCCAGCATTTT. Its translation: CASSPGGQPQHF.

In regard to this clone: In the same sample, other DNA sequences code for this CDR3. The chain combines TRBV29-1 with TRBJ1-1; 8 bases align to TRBD1. The CDR3 is 13 amino acids. Trimming cost V 7 bases and J 1 base; bases outside gene matches: 5. In germline, CDR1 is SQVTM, CDR2 ANQGSEA. This CDR3 reads CSADRGRNTEAFF. The CDR3 DNA is TGCAGCGCTGACAGGGGTCGGAACACTGAAGCTTTCTTT. The full variable domain, with the rest looked up from reference TRBV29-1 and TRBJ1-1, is SAVISQKPSRDICQRGTSLTIQCQVDSQVTMMFWYRQQPGQSLTLIATANQGSEATYESGFVIDKFPISRPNLTFSTLTVSNMSPEDSSIYLCSADRGRNTEAFFGQGTRLTVV.

Points on this clone: One end of the junction does not line up with germline, which may come from a read error. This chain connects TRBV2 to TRBJ1-1, with 8 bases fitting TRBD1. The CDR3 loop spans 13 amino acids. Germline lookup yields CDR1 SNHLY and CDR2 FYNNEI. CDR3 bases: TGTACCAGCAGCGGACAGGGGAACACTGAAGCTTTCTTT. It is translated as CTSSGQGNTEAFF. Drawing the rest from reference TRBV2 and TRBJ1-1, the complete variable domain is EPEVTQTPSHQVTQMGQEVILRCVPISNHLYFYWYRQILGQKVEFLVSFYNNEISEKSEIFDDQFSVERPDGSNFTLKIRSTKLEDSAMYFCTSSGQGNTEAFFGQGTRLTVV.

This clone has only one observation. The chain couples TRBV7-2 to TRBJ1-2; 9 bases match TRBD1. The junction had 7 bases not matched to a gene; V was cut back by 5 bases and J by 6 bases. Germline CDR1 is SGHTA and CDR2 is FQGNSA. CDR3 length equals 14 residues. This chain's CDR3 is CASSRGQGENGYTF. CDR3 nucleotides: TGTGCCAGCAGCCGGGGACAGGGAGAAAATGGCTACACCTTC.

This clone turned up a few times. V is TRBV19 and J is TRBJ2-2, with 15 bases identical to TRBD2. Germline CDR1 LNHDA, CDR2 SQIVND (reference sequence). The CDR3 is 19 residues long. Trimming took 7 bases from V and 6 from J; bases not matched to a gene: 15. This CDR3 reads CASTTLMGLAGGFAGELFF. The DNA for the CDR3 is TGTGCCAGTACCACCTTAATGGGACTAGCGGGAGGATTTGCCGGGGAGCTGTTTTTT.

The chain is built from TRBV5-1 and TRBJ2-1, with 14 bases that match TRBD2. CDR3 length equals 18 residues. The trim removed 0 bases at V and 4 bases at J, leaving 6 bases unmatched. Germline V CDR1 and CDR2: SGHRS, YFSETQ. CDR3 nucleotide sequence: TGCGCCAGCAGCTTGGCCCGACTAGCGGGAGGGACATACAATGAGCAGTTCTTC. Protein: CASSLARLAGGTYNEQFF. The variable domain in full, completed from reference TRBV5-1 and TRBJ2-1, reads KAGVTQTPRYLIKTRGQQVTLSCSPISGHRSVSWYQQTPGQGLQFLFEYFSETQRNKGNFPGRFSGRQFSNSRSEMNVSTLELGDSALYLCASSLARLAGGTYNEQFFGPGTRLTVL.

The gene calls are TRBV7-6 and TRBJ2-2; TRBD2 aligns across 11 bases. V dropped 5 bases and J dropped 7; count of bases not matched to a gene: 9. Per germline, CDR1 SGHVS and CDR2 FNYEAQ. This CDR3 is 16 amino acids long. As DNA, the CDR3 is TGTGCCAGCAGCCAATTTAGCGGGGGGGCGATCGGGGAGCTGTTTTTT. Translation gives CASSQFSGGAIGELFF.

The chain recombines TRBV10-3 with TRBJ1-1; D not resolved. The CDR3 covers 12 residues. Germline loops: CDR1 ENHRY, CDR2 SYGVKD. Trimming pared 4 bases from V and 6 bases from J, leaving 9 bases between. The CDR3 DNA reads as TGTGCCATCAGTGCGCGAGATTCTGAAGCTTTCTTT. It specifies CAISARDSEAFF.

The gene calls are TRBV6-5 and TRBJ1-2; D may be TRBD1 (5 bases). CDR3 size: 13 residues. Trimming stripped 7 bases from V and 2 bases from J, with 11 bases between. Germline CDR1 MNHEY, CDR2 SVGAGI. This chain's CDR3 is CASTKPGNYGYTF. The CDR3 nucleotides read TGTGCCAGCACCAAACCAGGGAACTATGGCTACACCTTC.

The rearrangement uses TRBV7-9 and TRBJ1-2; TRBD1 agrees at 9 bases. Germline loops: CDR1 SEHNR, CDR2 FQNEAQ (reference sequence). The CDR3 totals 15 residues. Trimming cost V 5 bases and J 4 bases; bases outside gene matches: 8. In DNA, the CDR3 is TGTGCCAGCAGCACACAGGGGGCTACAATCTATGGCTACACCTTC. This codes for CASSTQGATIYGYTF.

The chain recombines TRBV5-6 with TRBJ2-2; 8 bases line up with TRBD2. Per the germline V gene, CDR1 is SGHDT and CDR2 is YYEEEE. V lost 4 bases, J lost 2 bases, and 7 bases stayed unmatched. The CDR3 covers 16 residues. CDR3 sequence: CASSGGGQTNTGELFF. The CDR3 coding sequence is TGTGCCAGCAGCGGCGGGGGGCAGACAAACACCGGGGAGCTGTTTTTT.

This clone showed up just a few times. V gene TRBV28 combines with J gene TRBJ2-3, with TRBD2 identical over 7 bases. Trimming at V came to 5 bases and at J to 5 bases, leaving 4 bases not matched to a gene. The CDR3 spans 13 residues. Per the germline V gene, CDR1 is MDHEN and CDR2 is SYDVKM. This CDR3 is CASSPGGGDTQYF. CDR3 nucleotides: TGTGCCAGCAGTCCTGGGGGGGGAGATACGCAGTATTTT.

This clone was counted only a few times. The J gene is TRBJ2-5, the V gene TRBV11-3, with D possibly being TRBD1 (5 bases). V was cut by 8 bases and J by 4 bases, with 14 bases left in between. From germline, CDR1 is SGHNT and CDR2 YENEEA. The CDR3 has 13 residues. The CDR3 region has the DNA TGTGCCAGCTACGGAAGGGGCCCAGAGACCCAGTACTTC. It codes for CASYGRGPETQYF. The variable domain in full, completed from reference TRBV11-3 and TRBJ2-5, reads EAGVVQSPRYKIIEKKQPVAFWCNPISGHNTLYWYLQNLGQGPELLIRYENEEAVDDSQLPKDRFSAERLKGVDSTLKIQPAELGDSAVYLCASYGRGPETQYFGPGTRLLVL.

The chain uses TRBV27 and TRBJ2-6; D call uncertain. With 5 bases removed from V and 0 bases from J, the gap between germline ends came to 5 bases. The germline CDR1 and CDR2 sequences are MNHEY and SMNVEV (reference sequence). CDR3 length: 14 amino acids. Written as DNA, the CDR3 is TGTGCCAGCAGTCCCCTCTCTGGGGCCAACGTCCTGACTTTC. Its protein product is CASSPLSGANVLTF.

V gene TRBV13 combines with J gene TRBJ1-4; 8 bases fit TRBD1. Germline CDR1 and CDR2: PRHDT and FYEKMQ (reference sequence). V was pared by 5 bases and J by 3 bases, with 5 bases of the junction left unmatched. This CDR3 has 15 residues. DNA of the CDR3: TGTGCCAGCAGCCGGACAGGGACGCCTAATGAAAAACTGTTTTTT. It encodes CASSRTGTPNEKLFF.

This rearrangement joins TRBV28 to TRBJ1-5; perhaps TRBD1 as D (6 bases). Trimming cost V 7 bases and J 3 bases, with 13 bases left between them. The germline V gene has CDR1 MDHEN and CDR2 SYDVKM. This CDR3 is 14 amino acids long. DNA for the CDR3: TGTGCCAGCAAAGGGGGTGGGGACAATCAGCCCCAGCATTTT. Encoded protein: CASKGGGDNQPQHF.

This rearrangement joins TRBV5-1 to TRBJ2-5; 13 bases fit TRBD2. CDR1 and CDR2 from the germline V gene are SGHRS and YFSETQ. The CDR3 spans 16 residues. V shed 4 bases and J 8 bases; nucleotides not matched to a gene: 11. The CDR3 DNA sequence: TGCGCCAGCAGCGCCTCCGGGACTAGCGGGGCTCGCACCCAGTACTTC. This translates into CASSASGTSGARTQYF.

This sequence joins TRBV10-2 and TRBJ2-7, with 15 nucleotides matching TRBD2. Per germline, CDR1 WSHSY and CDR2 SAAADI. With V trimmed by 5 bases and J by 2 bases, 10 bases remained unmatched. This CDR3 contains 18 residues. As DNA, the CDR3 is TGCGCCAGCAGTAGTGGGGGACTAGCGGGAGGTATCACCTACGAGCAGTACTTC. Encoded protein: CASSSGGLAGGITYEQYF.

CDR3: CASRAGLLSKGNQPQHF. The CDR3 bases are TGTGCCAGCAGGGCGGGACTCCTATCCAAGGGCAATCAGCCCCAGCATTTT. This chain connects TRBV2 to TRBJ1-5; D is possibly TRBD1 (5 bases). This CDR3 spans 17 amino acids. V dropped 6 bases and J dropped 2 bases, with 20 bases sitting between them. Germline CDR1 is SNHLY and CDR2 is FYNNEI.

This chain joins TRBV7-3 and TRBJ2-1, with D possibly TRBD1 on 6 matching bases. Trimming removed 5 bases at V and 4 bases at J, with 18 bases between. CDR1 is SGHTA and CDR2 is FQGTGA in the germline V gene. This CDR3 is built from 16 residues. CDR3 coding DNA: TGTGCCAGCAGCCCCCCCGGCCTAGGGGGTTACAATGAGCAGTTCTTC. This translates into CASSPPGLGGYNEQFF. The full variable domain, its missing parts supplied by reference TRBV7-3 and TRBJ2-1, is GAGVSQTPSNKVTEKGKYVELRCDPISGHTALYWYRQSLGQGPEFLIYFQGTGAADDSGLPNDRFFAVRPEGSVSTLKIQRTERGDSAVYLCASSPPGLGGYNEQFFGPGTRLTVL.

The chain is built from TRBV2 and TRBJ2-7; D gene unclear. Germline V CDR1 and CDR2: SNHLY, FYNNEI. V lost 5 bases and J 3 bases, leaving 5 bases between the germline ends. There are 11 residues in the CDR3. The CDR3 region has the DNA TGTGCCAGCAGTTCCCTCTACGAGCAGTACTTC. Its translation: CASSSLYEQYF.

The chain has TRBV19 and TRBJ1-1; tentatively, D is TRBD1 (6 bases). Germline loops: CDR1 LNHDA, CDR2 SQIVND (reference sequence). The V and J ends lost 6 bases and 0 bases respectively, with 17 bases between them. The CDR3 loop spans 16 amino acids. The DNA of the CDR3 is TGTGCCAGTAGAAAAAGCAGGGGCAGTATGAACACTGAAGCTTTCTTT. This codes for CASRKSRGSMNTEAFF.

This clone was seen only a few times. The CDR3 is CASSRGLRAEQYF. CDR3 sequence (DNA): TGCGCCAGCAGCCGCGGACTAAGGGCCGAGCAGTACTTC. The chain couples TRBV5-1 to TRBJ2-7; D is perhaps TRBD2 (6 bases). The V end lost 4 bases, the J end lost 6 bases, and 14 bases lay between the germline ends. The CDR3 runs to 13 residues. Germline assignment: CDR1 SGHRS and CDR2 YFSETQ.

The rearrangement uses TRBV5-1 and TRBJ2-5, with a possible D match to TRBD2 (6 bases). This CDR3 contains 14 residues. V was cut by 4 bases and J by 2 bases, with 12 bases left in between. The germline gives CDR1 SGHRS, CDR2 YFSETQ. CDR3 DNA: TGCGCCAGCAGCCCTGGGACTCCACAAGAGACCCAGTACTTC. It translates to CASSPGTPQETQYF.

This chain links TRBV27 with TRBJ1-1; TRBD1 is a possible D gene (6 bases). CDR1 and CDR2 from the germline V gene are MNHEY and SMNVEV (reference sequence). The V and J ends lost 7 bases and 4 bases respectively, with 16 bases between them. The CDR3 is 14 amino acids. This CDR3 reads CASTSTGRGTEAFF. CDR3 coding DNA: TGTGCCAGCACCTCCACAGGGAGGGGCACTGAAGCTTTCTTT.

The chain joins TRBV7-3 to TRBJ2-3, with 10 nucleotides matching TRBD1. The trim removed 5 bases at V and 2 bases at J, leaving 7 bases unmatched. Germline V gene lookup returns CDR1 SGHTA and CDR2 FQGTGA. The CDR3 has 16 amino acids. In nucleotides, the CDR3 is TGTGCCAGCAGCGCGCCCGGGACAGGGGCCACAGATACGCAGTATTTT. Translated: CASSAPGTGATDTQYF.

The rearrangement uses TRBV7-2 and TRBJ1-2, with no clear D. V lost 1 base and J 3 bases, leaving 6 bases between the germline ends. The CDR3 length is 13 residues. Germline V gene lookup returns CDR1 SGHTA and CDR2 FQGNSA. The DNA for the CDR3 is TGTGCCAGCAGCTTAGTTCAGGACTATGGCTACACCTTC. Translating it yields CASSLVQDYGYTF.

The chain combines TRBV6-6 with TRBJ1-2, with D possibly TRBD1 on 5 matching bases. The CDR3 has 14 residues. CDR1 MNHNY and CDR2 SVGAGI come from the germline V gene (reference sequence). With 5 bases removed from V and 8 bases from J, the gap between germline ends came to 18 bases. Here the CDR3 reads CASSPPTRGEGYTF. CDR3 DNA sequence: TGTGCCAGCAGTCCACCCACGCGGGGCGAAGGCTACACCTTC.

The chain links TRBV4-3 to TRBJ2-7; 8 nucleotides line up with TRBD2. V lost 1 base, J lost 0 bases, and 8 bases stayed unmatched. Germline CDR1 reads LGHNA; CDR2 reads YSLEER. The CDR3 sequence is 17 residues long. CDR3 loop: CASSQGTSPANSYEQYF. The CDR3 coding sequence is TGCGCCAGCAGCCAAGGGACTAGCCCCGCGAACTCCTACGAGCAGTACTTC.

J is TRBJ1-3 and V is TRBV2; D gene ambiguous. The V gene's germline CDR1 is SNHLY and CDR2 FYNNEI. Trimming left V 1 base short and J 0 bases short, with 4 bases between. The CDR3 loop spans 14 amino acids. CDR3 loop: CASSEGYSGNTIYF. The CDR3 DNA follows: TGTGCCAGCAGTGAAGGCTACTCTGGAAACACCATATATTTT.

In its sample, this clone was seen once. This sequence joins TRBV2 and TRBJ1-1; no clear D gene. Trimming stripped 5 bases from V and 4 bases from J, with 11 bases between. Germline V lookup: CDR1 SNHLY, CDR2 FYNNEI. The CDR3 extends over 13 amino acids. The CDR3, as DNA: TGTGCCAGCAGTCGGAAAGGAGCCACTGAAGCTTTCTTT. Amino acid sequence: CASSRKGATEAFF.

The chain uses TRBV23-1 and TRBJ2-5; 8 bases fit TRBD2. TRBV23-1 is reported as an ORF; its role is uncertain. The length of the CDR3 is 16 residues. V was clipped by 7 bases and J by 5 bases; unmatched bases: 15. In nucleotides, the CDR3 is TGCGCCAGCAACCAAACGGCGCGGGAGGAGGTCGAGACCCAGTACTTC. It encodes CASNQTAREEVETQYF.